The 28 T cell receptor beta chains given below trace back to one sample, sequenced in a study of a mutant IDH1 vaccine in newly diagnosed glioma. Time point meaning: week 23, last vaccination. It was 300 ug of mutant IDH1 20-mer peptide that made up each vaccine dose, given with topical imiquimod. Profiling relied on immunoSEQ multiplex PCR, and the TCRdb table lists in-frame clones only, not all of them. The data contain 65,000 or so clones, more than 75% of them singletons. These receptors are not linked to any known antigen. The sequencing here drew on PBMCs, taken from a glioma patient whose treatment included an IDH1 peptide vaccine. The receptor source for this set is a man younger than 45 with glioma.

The J gene is TRBJ2-3, the V gene TRBV13; a possible D gene is TRBD1 (6 bases). V lost 5 bases and J 4 bases, leaving 16 bases between the germline ends. In germline, CDR1 is PRHDT, CDR2 FYEKMQ (reference sequence). This CDR3 has 15 residues. The CDR3 DNA reads as TGTGCCAGCAGCCGCACCCCGACAGGAGCAGATACGCAGTATTTT. It codes for CASSRTPTGADTQYF.

The V gene is TRBV6-5, the J gene TRBJ1-1; possibly TRBD1 for D (6 bases). Germline CDR1 reads MNHEY; CDR2 reads SVGAGI. V was trimmed by 0 bases and J by 1 base, leaving 9 bases between them. CDR3 length: 15 residues. In DNA, the CDR3 is TGTGCCAGCAGTTACTCGATAGGGGGGAACACTGAAGCTTTCTTT. Amino acid sequence: CASSYSIGGNTEAFF.

The CDR3 reads CASSAITSGGALETQYF. In DNA form, the CDR3 reads TGTGCCAGCAGCGCGATTACTAGCGGGGGGGCCCTTGAGACCCAGTACTTC. The rearrangement uses TRBV9 and TRBJ2-5, with 13 bases lining up with TRBD2. Germline loops: CDR1 SGDLS, CDR2 YYNGEE. The CDR3 totals 17 residues. V shed 3 bases and J 5 bases; nucleotides not matched to a gene: 10.

The rearrangement uses TRBV5-8 and TRBJ2-3, with D maybe TRBD1 (7 bases). The CDR3 runs 17 residues. Germline V CDR1 and CDR2: SGHTS, YDEGEE. Trimming left V 3 bases short and J 4 bases short, with 21 bases between. Here the CDR3 DNA reads TGTGCCAGCAGCTCCATCGCCAGGGGGGCCTCTTCAGATACGCAGTATTTT. It encodes CASSSIARGASSDTQYF.

This clone was seen just once. The chain has TRBV9 and TRBJ1-2; 7 bases agree with TRBD1. J gave up 3 bases and V 1 base, and 9 bases lay outside the gene matches. CDR3 length: 16 residues. Germline V CDR1 and CDR2: SGDLS, YYNGEE. The CDR3 region has the DNA TGTGCCAGCAGCGTACTTGAAACAGGGGCCCACTATGGCTACACCTTC. It is translated as CASSVLETGAHYGYTF.

V is TRBV6-6 and J is TRBJ1-2; TRBD1 aligns across 8 bases. After removal of 6 bases from V and 5 bases from J, the junction contained 8 bases not matched to a gene. CDR1 and CDR2 from the germline V gene are MNHNY and SVGAGI (reference sequence). CDR3 length: 14 amino acids. The CDR3 bases are TGTGCCAGCAGAAAAGGACAGGGTCCGTATGGCTACACCTTC. Residues: CASRKGQGPYGYTF.

The CDR3 protein is CASMAQGSYNEQFF. The DNA for the CDR3 is TGTGCCAGCATGGCGCAGGGGTCCTACAATGAGCAGTTCTTC. This chain uses TRBV2 with TRBJ2-1; possibly TRBD1 for D (6 bases). CDR1 SNHLY and CDR2 FYNNEI come from the germline V gene. CDR3 length: 14 amino acids. Trimming removed 7 bases from V and 1 base from J, with 11 bases in between.

The chain couples TRBV6-5 to TRBJ2-2; D might be TRBD2 (5 bases). Germline V gene sequence: CDR1 MNHEY, CDR2 SVGAGI. Trimming pared 7 bases from V and 4 bases from J, leaving 13 bases between. This CDR3 is built from 14 residues. The CDR3 DNA sequence: TGTGCCAGCACCCGAGTCCGGGGCACCGGGGAGCTGTTTTTT. It encodes CASTRVRGTGELFF.

Here the CDR3 reads CASSHTGTSGGRTYEQYF. The CDR3 coding sequence is TGTGCCAGCAGCCACACCGGGACTAGCGGGGGAAGGACCTACGAGCAGTACTTC. This chain uses TRBV4-2 with TRBJ2-7; 14 positions agree with TRBD2. Germline assignment: CDR1 LGHNA and CDR2 YNFKEQ. The CDR3 is 18 amino acids. The ends lost 3 bases at V and 2 bases at J; junction bases unmatched: 9.

The chain recombines TRBV9 with TRBJ1-4; D ambiguous. CDR3 length: 14 residues. Germline lookup yields CDR1 SGDLS and CDR2 YYNGEE. The V gene lost 4 bases and the J gene lost 4 bases, with 11 bases spanning the gap. The CDR3 protein is CASSPQRLNEKLFF. DNA for the CDR3: TGTGCCAGCAGCCCGCAGAGGCTTAATGAAAAACTGTTTTTT.

V and J are TRBV5-6 and TRBJ2-5; 9 bases fit TRBD1. Germline trimming cut 4 bases from V and 4 bases from J; bases unmatched to any gene: 5. Germline CDR1 reads SGHDT; CDR2 reads YYEEEE. The CDR3 covers 14 residues. DNA of the CDR3: TGTGCCAGCAGCCCGAAGGGACAGGGAGAGACCCAGTACTTC. Translation gives CASSPKGQGETQYF.

The chain links TRBV2 to TRBJ2-7, with TRBD1 matching 10 bases. Germline-derived CDR1 and CDR2 are SNHLY and FYNNEI. The V and J ends lost 4 bases and 6 bases, in that order; junction bases with no gene match: 9. The CDR3 spans 15 residues. The CDR3 DNA sequence: TGTGCCAGCAGTGGAGATAGGGACAGGGGCAGCGAGCAGTACTTC. Protein sequence: CASSGDRDRGSEQYF.

V gene TRBV5-4 combines with J gene TRBJ1-4; no clear D. Germline CDR1 is SGHNT and CDR2 is YYREEE (reference sequence). The CDR3 length is 14 residues. V lost 9 bases and J 7 bases, leaving 19 bases between the germline ends. In DNA form, the CDR3 reads TGTGCCATAACTACATTGCGGGGAGGTGAAAAACTGTTTTTT. Its translation is CAITTLRGGEKLFF.

The chain combines TRBV7-9 with TRBJ2-4; D is uncertain. Deletions cut 3 bases from V and 6 bases from J, with 15 bases between. The CDR3 has 15 amino acids. Germline V gene sequence: CDR1 SEHNR, CDR2 FQNEAQ (reference sequence). In DNA, the CDR3 is TGTGCCAGCAGCTTCTTGCGGCAAGACCTAAACATTCAGTACTTC. It codes for CASSFLRQDLNIQYF.

The chain employs TRBV29-1 and TRBJ1-1; D ambiguous. In germline, CDR1 is SQVTM, CDR2 ANQGSEA. V shed 1 base and J shed 3 bases, with 6 bases lying between them. The CDR3 sequence is 12 residues long. This chain's CDR3 is CSVEGLDTEAFF. The CDR3 DNA is TGCAGCGTTGAAGGGCTGGACACTGAAGCTTTCTTT.

This chain links TRBV7-2 with TRBJ1-5; D is undetermined. V lost 1 base and J 10 bases, leaving 14 bases between the germline ends. CDR1 is SGHTA, CDR2 FQGNSA, per germline. This CDR3 comprises 14 residues. CDR3 protein: CASSLVIRAGPQHF. The CDR3 nucleotides read TGTGCCAGCAGCTTAGTAATCCGGGCAGGACCCCAGCATTTT. Variable domain in full (rest from reference TRBV7-2 and TRBJ1-5): GAGVSQSPSNKVTEKGKDVELRCDPISGHTALYWYRQSLGQGLEFLIYFQGNSAPDKSGLPSDRFSAERTGGSVSTLTIQRTQQEDSAVYLCASSLVIRAGPQHFGDGTRLSIL.

The chain uses TRBV5-8 and TRBJ1-2, with no clear D. CDR3 length equals 13 residues. Germline-derived CDR1 and CDR2 are SGHTS and YDEGEE. Trimming left V 4 bases short and J 4 bases short, with 11 bases between. The CDR3 coding sequence is TGTGCCAGCAGCCAAGCCCATTTCTATGGCTACACCTTC. It translates to CASSQAHFYGYTF. Combining the CDR3 with reference TRBV5-8 and TRBJ1-2 gives the whole variable domain EAGVTQSPTHLIKTRGQQATLRCSPISGHTSVYWYQQALGLGLQFLLWYDEGEERNRGNFPPRFSGRQFPNYSSELNVNALELEDSALYLCASSQAHFYGYTFGSGTRLTVV.

This chain links TRBV27 with TRBJ1-2, with D hard to call. Germline V gives CDR1 MNHEY, CDR2 SMNVEV (reference sequence). Trimming removed 5 bases at V and 8 bases at J, with 21 bases between. This CDR3 is 15 amino acids long. The CDR3 is CASSPRVMLYRGYTF. In nucleotides, the CDR3 is TGTGCCAGCAGTCCGCGGGTAATGCTCTATCGCGGCTACACCTTC.

This clone was recorded only once. The genes are TRBV27 and TRBJ2-5, with no clear D. Trimming stripped 3 bases from V and 4 bases from J, with 9 bases between. Germline V gene lookup returns CDR1 MNHEY and CDR2 SMNVEV (reference sequence). CDR3 size: 13 residues. The CDR3 DNA sequence: TGTGCCAGCAGTTTGGGGTTGGGAGAGACCCAGTACTTC. Translated, it gives CASSLGLGETQYF.

The chain employs TRBV18 and TRBJ2-7; 8 bases map to TRBD1. The germline gives CDR1 KGHSH, CDR2 LQKENI. V dropped 3 bases and J dropped 5; count of bases not matched to a gene: 9. The CDR3 covers 15 residues. CDR3 sequence (DNA): TGTGCCAGCTCACCTGGACAGGGCCACACTGACGAGCAGTACTTC. Amino acids: CASSPGQGHTDEQYF. Looking up the rest from reference TRBV18 and TRBJ2-7 gives the full variable domain: NAGVMQNPRHLVRRRGQEARLRCSPMKGHSHVYWYRQLPEEGLKFMVYLQKENIIDESGMPKERFSAEFPKEGPSILRIQQVVRGDSAAYFCASSPGQGHTDEQYFGPGTRLTVT.

This chain links TRBV4-1 with TRBJ2-7; no firm D call. Germline V gives CDR1 MGHRA, CDR2 YSYEKL. Trimming took off 0 bases at V and 7 bases at J, with 22 bases between the two ends. The length of the CDR3 is 17 residues. Here the CDR3 reads CASSQDSTRSFLVEQYF. CDR3 in DNA: TGCGCCAGCAGCCAAGATAGTACCCGATCTTTTCTCGTAGAGCAGTACTTC.

The chain uses TRBV6-5 and TRBJ1-4; D possibly corresponds to TRBD1 (5 bases). CDR1 and CDR2 (germline): MNHEY, SVGAGI. The CDR3 sequence is 14 residues long. V shed 8 bases and J shed 8 bases, with 18 bases lying between them. CDR3 in amino acids: CASAGGPRGEKLFF. CDR3 DNA: TGTGCCAGCGCGGGGGGTCCGCGGGGGGAAAAACTGTTTTTT.

The rearrangement joins TRBV28 to TRBJ2-2; tentatively, D is TRBD1 (6 bases). V dropped 9 bases and J dropped 6 bases, with 14 bases sitting between them. This CDR3 region has 13 residues. The V gene's germline CDR1 is MDHEN and CDR2 SYDVKM. As DNA, the CDR3 is TGTGCCAGTCAACACAGGGTATCCGGGGAGCTGTTTTTT. This sequence encodes CASQHRVSGELFF.

The chain recombines TRBV14 with TRBJ1-1; D is possibly TRBD1 (6 bases). Germline CDR1 and CDR2: SGHDN and FVKESK. The CDR3 totals 14 residues. Trimming took 4 bases from V and 1 from J, leaving 10 bases between them. This chain's CDR3 is CASSRYRENTEAFF. Here the CDR3 DNA reads TGTGCCAGCAGCCGATACAGGGAGAACACTGAAGCTTTCTTT.

This rearrangement joins TRBV7-9 to TRBJ2-1; 7 bases map to TRBD2. This CDR3 comprises 13 residues. Per germline, CDR1 SEHNR and CDR2 FQNEAQ (reference sequence). Germline trimming cut 2 bases from V and 11 bases from J; bases unmatched to any gene: 6. The CDR3 loop is CASSLIVGGKQFF. Written as DNA, the CDR3 is TGTGCCAGCAGCTTAATCGTGGGGGGGAAGCAGTTCTTC.

The chain carries TRBV21-1 and TRBJ1-1. TRBV21-1 is a recognized pseudogene. The CDR3 loop spans 16 amino acids. CDR3 amino acids: CASSKAGDLPKGGAFF. The CDR3 DNA is TGTGCCAGCAGCAAAGCGGGGGATTTACCTAAGGGGGGAGCTTTCTTT.

The chain is built from TRBV19 and TRBJ1-2; weak D call: TRBD1 (6 bases). The CDR3 is 13 residues long. V was pared by 7 bases and J by 3 bases, with 12 bases between. Germline loops: CDR1 LNHDA, CDR2 SQIVND (reference sequence). For the CDR3, the DNA is TGTGCCAGTACCGGACAGATTGACTATGGCTACACCTTC. Encoded protein: CASTGQIDYGYTF.

As for this clone: The conserved closing phenylalanine or tryptophan is absent in this CDR3, likely reflecting a read error. No DNA is shown, since the ends of the CDR3 on it are uncertain; the CDR3 is the one TCRdb lists. V gene TRBV11-2 combines with J gene TRBJ1-4. From its first to its last residue, the CDR3 has 11 amino acids. The germline V gene encodes CDR1 SGHAT and CDR2 FQNNGV. The CDR3: CASSGGLRLTL.